The rows below give T cell receptor beta chains drawn from one sample of a study of T-cell memory formation after mild COVID-19. TCRdb re-analysed the 5' RACE reads in MiXCR, keeping a single row per CDR3 protein. The data contain under 250,000 distinct CDR3 sequences, around 30% of them singletons. Material for sequencing was PBMCs or a T cell subset sorted from them (not recorded which). The receptors shown here come from an adult woman who had mild COVID-19 (a few samples of this study predate the infection). Cell type and time point are not known. Each CDR3 is given with its conserved first and last residue. D genes are given only for firm matches. Clone size is given for some rows only: seen once, a few or many times, or a class if the clone is expanded.

v_call: TRBV12-3/TRBV12-4; clone_size: few; d_call: .; j_call: TRBJ1-1; cdr3_length: 14; cdr3_aa: CASSSQAMNTEAFF; cdr3_nt: TGTGCCAGCAGTTCACAGGCAATGAACACTGAAGCTTTCTTT
v_call: TRBV25-1; clone_size: .; d_call: .; j_call: TRBJ2-1; cdr3_length: 14; cdr3_aa: CASSGWVPNNEQFF; cdr3_nt: TGTGCCAGCAGTGGGTGGGTCCCTAACAATGAGCAGTTCTTC
v_call: TRBV20-1; clone_size: .; d_call: .; j_call: TRBJ2-7; cdr3_length: 13; cdr3_aa: CSARDLTTGEQYF; cdr3_nt: TGCAGTGCTAGAGATCTGACCACTGGGGAGCAGTACTTC
v_call: TRBV11-2; clone_size: .; d_call: TRBD2; j_call: TRBJ2-1; cdr3_length: 14; cdr3_aa: CASSFALGGGEQFF; cdr3_nt: TGTGCCAGCAGCTTCGCCTTGGGGGGAGGGGAGCAGTTCTTC
v_call: TRBV18; clone_size: .; d_call: .; j_call: TRBJ2-4; cdr3_length: 12; cdr3_aa: CASSPGGGIQYF; cdr3_nt: TGTGCCAGCTCCCCTGGGGGAGGCATTCAGTACTTC
v_call: TRBV2; clone_size: .; d_call: TRBD2; j_call: TRBJ2-3; cdr3_length: 16; cdr3_aa: CASSEFSGGVLDTQYF; cdr3_nt: TGTGCCAGCAGTGAATTCAGCGGGGGCGTTCTCGATACGCAGTATTTT
v_call: TRBV5-1; clone_size: .; d_call: .; j_call: TRBJ2-3; cdr3_length: 15; cdr3_aa: CASSPGEWGTDTQYF; cdr3_nt: TGCGCCAGCAGCCCGGGGGAGTGGGGCACAGATACGCAGTATTTT
v_call: TRBV14; clone_size: .; d_call: .; j_call: TRBJ2-7; cdr3_length: 15; cdr3_aa: CASSQDQVWELEQYF; cdr3_nt: TGTGCCAGCAGCCAAGATCAGGTGTGGGAGCTCGAGCAGTACTTC
v_call: TRBV25-1; clone_size: .; d_call: .; j_call: TRBJ2-3; cdr3_length: 13; cdr3_aa: CASSAKPADTQYF; cdr3_nt: TGTGCCAGCTCCGCTAAGCCCGCGGATACGCAGTATTTT
v_call: TRBV6-6; clone_size: few; d_call: .; j_call: TRBJ2-7; cdr3_length: 14; cdr3_aa: CASRMDTRSYEQYF; cdr3_nt: TGTGCCAGCAGGATGGACACCCGTTCCTACGAGCAGTACTTC
v_call: TRBV27; clone_size: few; d_call: .; j_call: TRBJ1-3; cdr3_length: 15; cdr3_aa: CASGFAQGFGNTIYF; cdr3_nt: TGTGCCAGCGGTTTTGCCCAGGGATTCGGAAACACCATATATTTT
v_call: TRBV11-3; clone_size: .; d_call: TRBD1; j_call: TRBJ2-1; cdr3_length: 13; cdr3_aa: CASSLGQGYEQFF; cdr3_nt: TGTGCCAGCAGTTTAGGACAGGGGTATGAGCAGTTCTTC
v_call: TRBV5-6; clone_size: few; d_call: .; j_call: TRBJ2-3; cdr3_length: 12; cdr3_aa: CASSHGQRPQYF; cdr3_nt: TGTGCCAGCAGCCACGGGCAGCGACCTCAGTATTTT
v_call: TRBV5-1; clone_size: .; d_call: TRBD2; j_call: TRBJ2-7; cdr3_length: 17; cdr3_aa: CASSPTGQRGVSYEQYF; cdr3_nt: TGCGCCAGCAGCCCGACAGGGCAGCGGGGGGTCTCCTACGAGCAGTACTTC
v_call: TRBV7-2; clone_size: .; d_call: .; j_call: TRBJ2-7; cdr3_length: 16; cdr3_aa: CASSQGPPNQNHEQYF; cdr3_nt: TGTGCCAGCAGCCAAGGCCCCCCGAATCAAAACCACGAGCAGTACTTC
v_call: TRBV20-1; clone_size: .; d_call: TRBD2; j_call: TRBJ2-7; cdr3_length: 14; cdr3_aa: CSARATSGLREQYF; cdr3_nt: TGCAGTGCTAGGGCGACTAGCGGGCTACGAGAGCAGTACTTC
v_call: TRBV2; clone_size: .; d_call: .; j_call: TRBJ2-3; cdr3_length: 10; cdr3_aa: CASNRDTQYF; cdr3_nt: TGTGCCAGCAACAGAGATACGCAGTATTTT
v_call: TRBV6-1; clone_size: .; d_call: .; j_call: TRBJ2-2; cdr3_length: 16; cdr3_aa: CASLFIQRGNTGELFF; cdr3_nt: TGTGCCAGCCTTTTTATACAGAGGGGGAACACCGGGGAGCTGTTTTTT
v_call: TRBV7-9; clone_size: .; d_call: .; j_call: TRBJ2-7; cdr3_length: 11; cdr3_aa: CASANGAEQYF; cdr3_nt: TGTGCCAGCGCAAATGGGGCCGAGCAGTACTTC
v_call: TRBV7-8; clone_size: few; d_call: TRBD2; j_call: TRBJ2-7; cdr3_length: 17; cdr3_aa: CASSLDVTSGGTYEQYF; cdr3_nt: TGTGCCAGCAGCTTAGACGTTACTAGCGGGGGAACCTACGAGCAGTACTTC
v_call: TRBV11-2; clone_size: .; d_call: .; j_call: TRBJ2-3; cdr3_length: 16; cdr3_aa: CASSPRGRGSTDTQYF; cdr3_nt: TGTGCCAGCAGCCCGAGGGGCCGCGGAAGCACAGATACGCAGTATTTT
v_call: TRBV11-2; clone_size: few; d_call: TRBD2; j_call: TRBJ2-7; cdr3_length: 11; cdr3_aa: CASSHRLAGYF; cdr3_nt: TGTGCCAGCAGCCATCGACTAGCGGGGTACTTC